This T cell receptor (beta chain) was retrieved from a study of spatial heterogeneity in lung cancer. Study details: Detection consistently yielded more beta chains than alpha chains.

Time point meaning: sample taken at primary tumor resection. Unsorted samples of tumor, nontumor lung or frozen PBMC had their whole RNA sequenced. Samples came from roughly 72 TRACERx patients with untreated early-stage lung cancer. In the library, each TCR cDNA molecule bore its own unique molecular identifier. TCRdb redid the calling of the 5' RACE reads with MiXCR, one entry per CDR3 protein. The sample records roughly 48,000 distinct CDR3 sequences, 10% to 15% being singletons. At least ten counts were recorded for this clonotype. Its matching antigen is unknown. The CDR3 has 19 amino acids. V lost 5 bases and J lost 0; bases outside the gene matches: 8. Germline CDR1 is SEHNR and CDR2 is FQNEAQ (reference sequence). Regarding the study as a whole: The appearance of ubiquitous expanded tumor TCRs in blood was greater at resection than follow-up.

This TCR was sampled from a female donor with early-stage non-small cell lung cancer. J is TRBJ2-2 and V is TRBV7-9, with TRBD2 matching over 14 bases. Sequences were derived from PBMCs, sampled at surgery. The CDR3 loop is CASSLTGLAGAANTGELFF. CDR3 nucleotide sequence: TGTGCCAGCAGCCTTACGGGACTAGCGGGGGCCGCGAACACCGGGGAGCTGTTTTTT.